The rows below give T cell receptor beta chains drawn from one sample of a study of beta chain features in type 1 diabetes. Sequencing used immunoSEQ multiplex PCR; TCRdb keeps in-frame clones, though not all of them. Of 350,000 to 400,000 clones in the sample, around 15% are singletons; the top ten hold roughly 0.017%. Sequencing input: naive CD4+ T cells from blood. These receptors were collected from a woman aged 18-29 years in good health. CDR3s include the opening cysteine and the closing phenylalanine or tryptophan. D genes are given only for firm matches. The size entry is marked missing in some rows and otherwise reads once, few, many or a size class.

>TRBV29-1|-|TRBJ2-7|TRBD1|13
TGCAGCGTTACCGGACAGGGCTTGCTCGAGCAGTACTTC
CSVTGQGLLEQYF
>TRBV9|-|TRBJ2-1|TRBD2|15
TGTGCCAGCAGCATACTGACTAGCGGGAGTGATGAGCAGTTCTTC
CASSILTSGSDEQFF
>TRBV14|-|TRBJ2-7|-|15
TGTGCCAGCAGCATACAGGGCCTGTCCTCCTACGAGCAGTACTTC
CASSIQGLSSYEQYF
>TRBV28|-|TRBJ1-2|-|12
TGTGCCACCAACGCAGGGTACTATGGCTACACCTTC
CATNAGYYGYTF
>TRBV30|-|TRBJ1-1|-|15
TGTGCCTGGAGTGTACAGGACAGCCGTTACACTGAAGCTTTCTTT
CAWSVQDSRYTEAFF
>TRBV18|few|TRBJ1-1|TRBD1|14
TGTGCCAGCTCACCTACCGGGACAGACACTGAAGCTTTCTTT
CASSPTGTDTEAFF
>TRBV28|few|TRBJ2-7|TRBD1|14
TGTGCCAGCAGCCCGGGACAGAGCTCCTACGAGCAGTACTTC
CASSPGQSSYEQYF
>TRBV13|-|TRBJ2-7|TRBD2|16
TGTGCCAGCAGCACGGGACTAGCGGGTAAACCCTACGAGCAGTACTTC
CASSTGLAGKPYEQYF
>TRBV28|-|TRBJ2-1|TRBD2|16
TGTGCCAGCAGTTTGGGGGGGGTTTTAGGGGTCAATGAGCAGTTCTTC
CASSLGGVLGVNEQFF
>TRBV29-1|few|TRBJ2-1|TRBD1|13
TGCAGCGTGTCTCGGGACAGCTACAATGAGCAGTTCTTC
CSVSRDSYNEQFF
>TRBV30|-|TRBJ1-2|-|17
TGTGCCTGGACCACCTTTAGGAGGGAGAATGGAGGATATGGCTACACCTTC
CAWTTFRRENGGYGYTF
>TRBV6-6|-|TRBJ2-7|TRBD2|12
TGTGCCAGCACCGGGACTAGCGGACCGGACCACTTC
CASTGTSGPDHF
>TRBV30|-|TRBJ1-5|TRBD1|14
TGTGCCTGGAGGACAGGGATAAGAGGTCAGCCCCAGCATTTT
CAWRTGIRGQPQHF
>TRBV11-1|few|TRBJ2-1|TRBD1|14
TGTGCCAGCAGCCGAGGGGGCCCCTACAATGAGCAGTTCTTC
CASSRGGPYNEQFF
>TRBV7-6|few|TRBJ2-1|-|12
TGTGCCAGCAGCTCCCCGGGCAATGAGCAGTTCTTC
CASSSPGNEQFF
>TRBV6-5|few|TRBJ1-1|-|13
TGTGCCAGCAACCGACATTTCAGCACTGAAGCTTTCTTT
CASNRHFSTEAFF
>TRBV5-4|few|TRBJ1-1|-|15
TGTGCCAGCAGCTTGGTAGCCTCTTTGGAAACTGAAGCTTTCTTT
CASSLVASLETEAFF
>TRBV27|-|TRBJ2-3|-|15
TGTGCCAGCAGTCACAGGAGAGATCGCACAGATACGCAGTATTTT
CASSHRRDRTDTQYF
>TRBV7-9|-|TRBJ2-1|TRBD2|14
TGTGCCAGCAGCTTACCGGGACTAGTGGGTGAGCAGTTCTTC
CASSLPGLVGEQFF
>TRBV30|-|TRBJ2-1|TRBD2|15
TGTGCCTGGAGTGCGGGACTAGCGGGGAACAATGAGCAGTTCTTC
CAWSAGLAGNNEQFF
>TRBV5-1|-|TRBJ2-1|-|12
TGCGCCAGCAGCTACAACGCTCATGAGCAGTTCTTC
CASSYNAHEQFF
>TRBV15|-|TRBJ2-5|TRBD2|16
TGTGCCACCAGCAGGAGACTAGCGGTTAACCAAGAGACCCAGTACTTC
CATSRRLAVNQETQYF
>TRBV7-9|few|TRBJ2-3|TRBD2|14
TGTGCCAGCAGCTTCCGACTAGCGGGCGATACGCAGTATTTT
CASSFRLAGDTQYF
>TRBV28|-|TRBJ2-1|-|16
TGTGCCAGCAGTTTCCCTGTAAGGGGATCGTACAATGAGCAGTTCTTC
CASSFPVRGSYNEQFF
>TRBV7-8|few|TRBJ2-1|TRBD2|15
TGTGCCAGCAGCCAAGGGACTAGTCGGTCCAATGAGCAGTTCTTC
CASSQGTSRSNEQFF
>TRBV7-9|-|TRBJ2-1|-|15
TGTGCCAGCAGCTTAGCAGGCCAGGCGGGCAATGAGCAGTTCTTC
CASSLAGQAGNEQFF